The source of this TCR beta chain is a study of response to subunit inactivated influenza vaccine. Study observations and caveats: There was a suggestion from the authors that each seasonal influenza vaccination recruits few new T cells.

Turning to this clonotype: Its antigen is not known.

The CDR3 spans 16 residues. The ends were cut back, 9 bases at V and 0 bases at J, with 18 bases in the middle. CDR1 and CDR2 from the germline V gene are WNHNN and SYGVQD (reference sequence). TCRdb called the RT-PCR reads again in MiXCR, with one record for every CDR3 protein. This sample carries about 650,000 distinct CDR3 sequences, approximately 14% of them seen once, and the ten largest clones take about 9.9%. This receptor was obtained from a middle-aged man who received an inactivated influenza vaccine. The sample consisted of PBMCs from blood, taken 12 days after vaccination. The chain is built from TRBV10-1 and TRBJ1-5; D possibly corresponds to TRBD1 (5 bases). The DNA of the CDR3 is TGCGCCAGGCCGCATCGGGACGGTAATAGCAATCAGCCCCAGCATTTT. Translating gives CARPHRDGNSNQPQHF.